Given below is one T cell receptor beta chain in context. Original processing methods: Reference gene primer amplification yielded estimated nucleated cell counts. Clones were sequenced by immunoSEQ multiplex PCR, and TCRdb holds only the in-frame ones, with some missing. V, J and clone size derive from that table, while D and trimming were established from the DNA sequence. The sample has about 45,000 clones, around 80% seen once. There are 16 residues in the CDR3. Losses at the gene ends were 8 bases for V and 4 bases for J; bases not matched to a gene: 8. Germline CDR1 and CDR2: SGHAT and FQNNGV. The record originates from a study of blood T cell repertoires in COVID-19. The wider study: The United States, Italy and Spain provided the acute and convalescent COVID-19 samples. Sources were T cells, B-cell-depleted T cells, or PBMCs; the material itself was cDNA or gDNA.

The TCR sequence derives from a man older than 75 in a cohort sampled during active COVID-19. Sequencing used peripheral blood. The rearrangement uses TRBV11-2 and TRBJ2-2; 12 nucleotides align to TRBD2. CDR3 region: CASRRLAGARTGELFF. CDR3 bases: TGTGCCAGCCGACGACTAGCGGGGGCCCGCACCGGGGAGCTGTTTTTT.